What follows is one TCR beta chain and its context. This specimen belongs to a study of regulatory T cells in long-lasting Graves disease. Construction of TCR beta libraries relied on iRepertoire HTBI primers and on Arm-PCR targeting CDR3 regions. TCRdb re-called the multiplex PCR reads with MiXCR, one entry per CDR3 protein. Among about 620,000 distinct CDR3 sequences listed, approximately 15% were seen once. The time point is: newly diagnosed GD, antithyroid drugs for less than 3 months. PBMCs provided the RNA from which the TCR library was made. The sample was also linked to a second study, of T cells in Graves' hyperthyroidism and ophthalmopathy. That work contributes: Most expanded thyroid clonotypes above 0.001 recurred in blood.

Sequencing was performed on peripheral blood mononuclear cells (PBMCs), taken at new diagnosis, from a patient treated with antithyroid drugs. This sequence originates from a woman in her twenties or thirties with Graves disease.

For the CDR3, the DNA is TGTGCCAGCAGTCCGGGACAGAGCTACCAAGAGACCCAGTACTTC. The encoded protein is CASSPGQSYQETQYF. The V call is TRBV12-3 or TRBV12-4, the J call TRBJ2-5; 7 bases match TRBD1. CDR3 length equals 15 residues. After removal of 5 bases from V and 0 bases from J, the junction contained 6 bases not matched to a gene.